A selection of T cell receptor beta chains follows, all from one sample in a study of patients and donors after allogeneic stem cell transplantation. TCRdb reprocessed the RT-PCR reads with MiXCR, giving one entry per CDR3 protein. The sample has about a million distinct CDR3 sequences, approximately 18% seen once. Sample: blood, either unsorted or a sorted T cell fraction (not recorded which). The receptors shown here come from a human donor who was either an allogeneic HSCT recipient or a stem cell or donor lymphocyte infusion donor (not recorded which). It is not recorded whose cells these are; they may come from a transplant donor. The CDR3 runs from the conserved cysteine through the conserved F or W. Each record gives: clone size, J gene, D gene, V gene, CDR3 DNA, CDR3 protein. D genes are given only for firm matches. For some rows the clone size is stated as once, few or many, or as a class when expanded; others skip it.

few TRBJ1-3 TRBD1 TRBV7-3 TGTGCCAGCAGCTTAGTGGGGACAGGGGGAAGGGGAAACACCATATATTTT CASSLVGTGGRGNTIYF
- TRBJ2-5 - TRBV28 TGTGCCAGCAGTTTGGGCCAGGGGACGCTCCGACAAGAGACCCAGTACTTC CASSLGQGTLRQETQYF
few TRBJ2-2 TRBD1 TRBV24-1 TGTGCCACCAGTGATTTGCGATCGGACAGGGGGTCCGGGGAGCTGTTTTTT CATSDLRSDRGSGELFF
- TRBJ1-3 - TRBV30 TGTGCCTGGAGTGCTGGCAGGGACACCATATATTTT CAWSAGRDTIYF
- TRBJ1-2 - TRBV5-1 TGCGCCAGCAGGTGGGGGGAAGATGGCTACACCTTC CASRWGEDGYTF
- TRBJ2-4 TRBD1 TRBV5-6 TGTGCCAGCAGCTTGGGTCCCAGGGGGCCAGAAAACATTCAGTACTTC CASSLGPRGPENIQYF
few TRBJ1-2 - TRBV9 TGTGCCAGCAGCAAACAGGGAGGCTATGGCTACACCTTC CASSKQGGYGYTF
few TRBJ1-2 - TRBV29-1 TGCAGCGTCGACAGGTTCCCGATTGAATATGGCTACACCTTC CSVDRFPIEYGYTF
few TRBJ2-4 TRBD1 TRBV4-2 TGTGCCAGCAGCCAAGGCGTTGGGACAGAAGCCAAAAACATTCAGTACTTC CASSQGVGTEAKNIQYF
few TRBJ1-1 - TRBV20-1 TGCAGTGCCCCCCGGGACCCGACTGAAGCTTTCTTT CSAPRDPTEAFF
- TRBJ2-7 TRBD2 TRBV12-3/TRBV12-4 TGTGCCAGCAGTTGGACTAGCTCGGCCTACGAGCAGTACTTC CASSWTSSAYEQYF
- TRBJ1-5 - TRBV25-1 TGTGCCAGCAAAGGGAATGGTAACAATCAGCCCCAGCATTTT CASKGNGNNQPQHF
few TRBJ2-5 TRBD1 TRBV5-1 TGCGCCAGCAGCCGTTCCGGGACAGGGGCCCAAGAGACCCAGTACTTC CASSRSGTGAQETQYF
many TRBJ1-2 - TRBV25-1 TGTGCCACCTCCGGGACGGACTATGGCTACACCTTC CATSGTDYGYTF
- TRBJ1-2 - TRBV20-1 TGCAGTGCTAGACCTTTCCTCACTGGGGGCTACACCTTC CSARPFLTGGYTF
few TRBJ2-1 - TRBV3-1 TGTGCCAGCAGCCAAGCAGAAATATACAATGAGCAGTTCTTC CASSQAEIYNEQFF
- TRBJ2-1 - TRBV6-1 TGTGCCAGCAGTATCCCCGGGACTGACAATGAGCAGTTCTTC CASSIPGTDNEQFF
- TRBJ2-1 - TRBV18 TGTGCCAGCTCACCACCGGTCCACAATGAGCAGTTCTTC CASSPPVHNEQFF
few TRBJ2-1 - TRBV30 TGTGCCTGGAGCCCTCAAAGGTATGAGCAGTTCTTC CAWSPQRYEQFF
few TRBJ2-5 - TRBV7-2 TGTGCCAGCAGCCACGGGGCAGGGGGGAAGACCCAGTACTTC CASSHGAGGKTQYF
few TRBJ1-4 - TRBV2 TGTGCCAGCAGTGAAGCTTCCCGGGGGAATGAAAAACTGTTTTTT CASSEASRGNEKLFF
few TRBJ1-6 TRBD1 TRBV12-3/TRBV12-4 TGTGCCAGCAGTTTCGCAGGGGGTAATTCACCCCTCCACTTT CASSFAGGNSPLHF
- TRBJ1-2 - TRBV4-1 TGCGCCAGCAGCCAGCCCTTAGGCGGGGGTCCCAACTATGGCTACACCTTC CASSQPLGGGPNYGYTF
few TRBJ1-5 - TRBV3-1 TGTGCCAGCAGCCAATCCGGGTTGAGCAATCAGCCCCAGCATTTT CASSQSGLSNQPQHF
- TRBJ2-1 - TRBV24-1 TGTGCCACCAGTGATGTGGGCCATGAGCAGTTCTTC CATSDVGHEQFF
- TRBJ2-7 TRBD2 TRBV7-6 TGTGCCAGCAGCTCCGGGACTAGCGGGAGTCGCTACGAGCAGTACTTC CASSSGTSGSRYEQYF
- TRBJ2-7 TRBD1 TRBV20-1 TGCAGTGCTAGAGAGGGACAGGTATACGAGCAGTACTTC CSAREGQVYEQYF
- TRBJ2-4 - TRBV12-3/TRBV12-4 TGTGCCAGCAGTACCCCTGGGATCACACGGTACTTC CASSTPGITRYF
many TRBJ1-5 - TRBV12-3/TRBV12-4 TGTGCCAGCAGTTTATCCGTTAGGGCTGACCAGCCCCAGCATTTT CASSLSVRADQPQHF
many TRBJ1-1 TRBD1 TRBV12-3/TRBV12-4 TGTGCCAGCAGCCCACTGACAGGGGACACTGAAGCTTTCTTT CASSPLTGDTEAFF
many TRBJ2-3 - TRBV29-1 TGCAGCATTCAGAGAGATACGCAGTATTTT CSIQRDTQYF
- TRBJ2-3 - TRBV9 TGTGCCAGCAGCGTAGACGGGAGTGGGGGTGGCACAGATACGCAGTATTTT CASSVDGSGGGTDTQYF
- TRBJ2-7 TRBD1 TRBV19 TGTGCCAGTAGTATTCCCGGGACAGGCTTCTACGAGCAGTACTTC CASSIPGTGFYEQYF
few TRBJ2-1 TRBD2 TRBV3-1 TGTGCCAGCAGCCAGAGCCAGCGGGGGAACAATGAGCAGTTCTTC CASSQSQRGNNEQFF
few TRBJ2-1 TRBD2 TRBV6-2/TRBV6-3 TGTGCCAGCAGGCCTACTAGCGGGAGCAATGAGCAGTTCTTC CASRPTSGSNEQFF
- TRBJ2-7 - TRBV7-9 TGTGCCAGCAGCTTAGTGGGGGCGGACGAGCAGTACTTC CASSLVGADEQYF
few TRBJ2-7 TRBD1 TRBV12-3/TRBV12-4 TGTGCCAGTCGCCGGGACAGGGTCTACGAGCAGTACTTC CASRRDRVYEQYF
many TRBJ2-1 TRBD1 TRBV12-3/TRBV12-4 TGTGCCAGCAGTTTGGGGACAGGGTGCTCCTACAATGAGCAGTTCTTC CASSLGTGCSYNEQFF
few TRBJ2-5 TRBD2 TRBV12-3/TRBV12-4 TGTGCCAGCAGTTTAGGCGCGGGGGGGTACCAAGAGACCCAGTACTTC CASSLGAGGYQETQYF
- TRBJ1-5 - TRBV6-2/TRBV6-3 TGTGCCAGCAGTTACGGGAGGATTAATCACCCCCAGCATTTT CASSYGRINHPQHF
- TRBJ2-3 TRBD1 TRBV30 TGTGCCTGGAGTCTCCTTCCGGGACAGGGAACAGATACGCAGTATTTT CAWSLLPGQGTDTQYF
- TRBJ2-7 - TRBV25-1 TGTGCCAGCACTACAGGGCCGGCCCGCGAGCAGTACTTC CASTTGPAREQYF
few TRBJ2-1 - TRBV11-1 TGTGCCAGCAGCTTAGTTTTTCGGGACCATGAGCAGTTCTTC CASSLVFRDHEQFF
few TRBJ1-2 TRBD1 TRBV18 TGTGCCAGCTCACCAGAAGGACAGGGGAATGGCTACACCTTC CASSPEGQGNGYTF
- TRBJ2-3 - TRBV20-1 TGCAGTGCCTACCGGGACTCCACAGATACGCAGTATTTT CSAYRDSTDTQYF
- TRBJ1-1 - TRBV12-3/TRBV12-4 TGTGCCAGCAGTATAGATAGGAAACGGGGGAACATGAACACTGAAGCTTTCTTT CASSIDRKRGNMNTEAFF
few TRBJ2-7 TRBD1 TRBV11-2 TGTGCCAGCAGCCCCTACAGGGGTTACTACGAGCAGTACTTC CASSPYRGYYEQYF
- TRBJ1-3 - TRBV6-5 TGTGCCAGCAGTTACAAAAGGGGGTCCAGGGAAAGCTCTGGAAACACCATATATTTT CASSYKRGSRESSGNTIYF
- TRBJ2-2 - TRBV6-2/TRBV6-3 TGTGCCAGCAGTTGGGGCCCTCTCACCGGGGAGCTGTTTTTT CASSWGPLTGELFF